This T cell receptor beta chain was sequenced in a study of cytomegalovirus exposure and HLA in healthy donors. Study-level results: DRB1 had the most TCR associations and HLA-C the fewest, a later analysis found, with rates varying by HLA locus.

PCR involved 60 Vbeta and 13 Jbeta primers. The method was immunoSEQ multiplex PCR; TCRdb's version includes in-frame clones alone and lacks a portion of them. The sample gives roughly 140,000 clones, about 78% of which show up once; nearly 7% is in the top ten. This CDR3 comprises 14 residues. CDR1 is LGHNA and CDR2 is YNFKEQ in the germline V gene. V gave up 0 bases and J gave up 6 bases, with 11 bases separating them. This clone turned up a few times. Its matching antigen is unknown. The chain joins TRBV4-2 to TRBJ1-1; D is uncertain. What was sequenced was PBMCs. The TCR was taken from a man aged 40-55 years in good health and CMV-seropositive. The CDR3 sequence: CASSQDSVSAEAFF. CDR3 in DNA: TGTGCCAGCAGCCAAGACTCCGTCTCTGCTGAAGCTTTCTTT.